One sample yielded the 18 T cell receptor beta chains listed below, sequenced in a study of T cell repertoires in cytomegalovirus infection. No cognate antigen is known for these TCRs. A single record per CDR3 protein comes from TCRdb applying MiXCR to the reads. The sample yields 80,000 or so distinct CDR3 sequences, roughly 37% seen once. The material was CD8+ T cells from cultured PBMCs, obtained from culture after CMV antigen stimulation. These receptor sequences come from a human donor in good health (CMV status not recorded). Some clones in this sample may be carry-over from other donors' samples.

The chain combines TRBV6-5 with TRBJ2-2; the D gene could be TRBD1 or TRBD2 (6 bases each). The CDR3 is 16 amino acids. Germline-derived CDR1 and CDR2 are MNHEY and SVGAGI. The germline V and J ends were trimmed by 3 bases and 5 bases, with 16 bases remaining between them. CDR3 sequence: CASSYVGGIGTGELFF. The DNA for the CDR3 is TGTGCCAGCAGTTATGTAGGGGGGATTGGAACCGGGGAGCTGTTTTTT.

This chain links TRBV7-2 with TRBJ1-3; 10 bases are shared with TRBD1. Unmatched junction bases numbered 0, after V lost 1 base and J lost 3 bases. The CDR3 covers 15 residues. In germline, CDR1 is SGHTA, CDR2 FQGNSA. The CDR3 is CASSLGTGGGNTIYF. The CDR3 DNA sequence: TGTGCCAGCAGCTTAGGGACAGGGGGTGGAAACACCATATATTTT.

The genes are TRBV7-6 and TRBJ1-6; no definite D call. Germline CDR1 is SGHVS and CDR2 is FNYEAQ. This CDR3 has 14 amino acids. V gave up 5 bases and J gave up 2 bases, with 7 bases separating them. The CDR3 loop is CASSPRAYNSPLHF. CDR3 in DNA: TGTGCCAGCAGCCCTCGGGCCTATAATTCACCCCTCCACTTT.

This chain uses TRBV7-9 with TRBJ1-2; 7 bases fit TRBD1. Germline V gives CDR1 SEHNR, CDR2 FQNEAQ (reference sequence). The CDR3 covers 14 residues. Trimming cost V 10 bases and J 5 bases; bases outside gene matches: 13. The CDR3 reads CATRNGQVSYGYTF. CDR3 in DNA: TGTGCCACTCGGAATGGACAGGTTTCGTATGGCTACACCTTC. The full variable domain, completed using reference TRBV7-9 and TRBJ1-2, is DTGVSQNPRHKITKRGQNVTFRCDPISEHNRLYWYRQTLGQGPEFLTYFQNEAQLEKSRLLSDRFSAERPKGSFSTLEIQRTEQGDSAMYLCATRNGQVSYGYTFGSGTRLTVV.

This clonotype showed up just a few times. The rearrangement joins TRBV7-2 to TRBJ1-3, with 11 bases aligning to TRBD1. V trimming: 5 bases; J trimming: 4 bases; junction bases outside the gene matches: 7. The CDR3 sequence is 16 residues long. From germline, CDR1 is SGHTA and CDR2 FQGNSA. The CDR3 sequence: CASSRGQGASGNTIYF. As DNA, the CDR3 is TGTGCCAGCAGCCGCGGACAGGGGGCGTCAGGAAACACCATATATTTT.

This clonotype has just one count. The chain couples TRBV12-3 or TRBV12-4 to TRBJ1-2; no reliable D call. V was cut by 2 bases and J by 7 bases, with 5 bases left in between. The CDR3 is made up of 11 amino acids. CDR3 loop: CASSLWLGYTF. DNA of the CDR3: TGTGCCAGCAGTTTATGGCTTGGCTACACCTTC.

The gene calls are TRBV7-6 and TRBJ2-2; D remains unclear. Germline V gives CDR1 SGHVS, CDR2 FNYEAQ. Deletions cut 2 bases from V and 1 base from J, with 5 bases between. This CDR3 comprises 14 residues. Written as DNA, the CDR3 is TGTGCCAGCAGCTTAAATGAGAACACCGGGGAGCTGTTTTTT. Its protein is CASSLNENTGELFF. The full variable domain, rest sourced from reference TRBV7-6 and TRBJ2-2, is GAGVSQSPRYKVTKRGQDVALRCDPISGHVSLYWYRQALGQGPEFLTYFNYEAQQDKSGLPNDRFSAERPEGSISTLTIQRTEQRDSAMYRCASSLNENTGELFFGEGSRLTVL.

This rearrangement joins TRBV7-3 to TRBJ2-5, with 8 bases fitting TRBD2. Germline CDR1 and CDR2: SGHTA and FQGTGA. The length of the CDR3 is 15 residues. With 0 bases clipped from V and 2 bases from J, the junction kept 2 bases outside the gene matches. The CDR3: CASSLTGTSQETQYF. The CDR3 region has the DNA TGTGCCAGCAGCTTAACGGGGACTAGTCAAGAGACCCAGTACTTC.

The chain joins TRBV6-1 to TRBJ1-1; D may be TRBD1 (5 bases). Trimming removed 5 bases from V and 3 bases from J, with 34 bases in between. The CDR3 has 21 residues. CDR1 and CDR2 from the germline V gene are MNHNS and SASEGT. CDR3 DNA: TGTGCCAGCAGTTACGCGCAGGTCCCCGGCCAGGGTGCGGGGTGGGACACTGAAGCTTTCTTT. It specifies CASSYAQVPGQGAGWDTEAFF.

The chain carries TRBV20-1 and TRBJ2-5; D may match TRBD1 or TRBD2 (5 bases each). The CDR3 runs to 14 residues. Germline CDR1 reads DFQATT; CDR2 reads SNEGSKA (reference sequence). V was pared by 3 bases and J by 2 bases, with 13 bases between. CDR3: CSARRATDQETQYF. The CDR3 DNA reads TGCAGTGCTAGGAGGGCGACAGATCAAGAGACCCAGTACTTC.

This rearrangement joins TRBV27 to TRBJ2-5, with 7 bases fitting TRBD1. The CDR3 spans 14 residues. CDR1 MNHEY and CDR2 SMNVEV come from the germline V gene (reference sequence). J gave up 3 bases and V 2 bases, and 3 bases lay outside the gene matches. The CDR3 nucleotides are TGTGCCAGCAGTTTAAGGGACAGTAAAGAGACCCAGTACTTC. Its translation is CASSLRDSKETQYF.

The gene calls are TRBV28 and TRBJ1-2; TRBD1 matches 7 bases. Germline-derived CDR1 and CDR2 are MDHEN and SYDVKM. The CDR3 totals 16 residues. Losses at the gene ends were 5 bases for V and 5 bases for J; bases not matched to a gene: 14. The CDR3 loop is CASSAPPGTGAYGYTF. CDR3 nucleotides: TGTGCCAGCAGTGCCCCACCCGGCACAGGGGCTTATGGCTACACCTTC.

V usage is TRBV27 and J usage is TRBJ1-2; 7 bases are shared with TRBD1. The CDR3 extends over 14 amino acids. Germline V lookup: CDR1 MNHEY, CDR2 SMNVEV (reference sequence). V dropped 3 bases and J dropped 3; count of bases not matched to a gene: 4. CDR3 nucleotide sequence: TGTGCCAGCAGTTTTCAGGGGACAGACTATGGCTACACCTTC. It yields the protein CASSFQGTDYGYTF.

The chain couples TRBV6-5 to TRBJ2-2; 10 bases are shared with TRBD1. The length of the CDR3 is 18 residues. CDR1 and CDR2 (germline): MNHEY, SVGAGI. V was clipped by 6 bases and J by 0 bases; unmatched bases: 10. The CDR3 DNA reads as TGTGCCAGCAGAACCCGGGACAGGGGTTTCGCGAACACCGGGGAGCTGTTTTTT. It encodes CASRTRDRGFANTGELFF.

In this sample, this clonotype turned up many times. This chain uses TRBV7-2 with TRBJ1-1, with D perhaps TRBD1 (6 bases). Trimming shortened V by 10 bases and J by 2 bases, and 23 bases separated the two germline ends. The CDR3 length is 16 residues. From germline, CDR1 is SGHTA and CDR2 FQGNSA. CDR3 coding DNA: TGTGCCACGGGAAGAGGGGGGCGGCCCCATAACACTGAAGCTTTCTTT. Protein: CATGRGGRPHNTEAFF.

Only a few counts were recorded for this clonotype. This chain links TRBV20-1 with TRBJ1-4, with D unresolved. CDR1 is DFQATT and CDR2 is SNEGSKA in the germline V gene (reference sequence). The CDR3 is made up of 14 amino acids. Trimming cost V 3 bases and J 10 bases, with 18 bases left between them. CDR3 in amino acids: CSASLGGVAGKLFF. The CDR3 nucleotides read TGCAGTGCTAGTCTGGGTGGTGTTGCGGGAAAACTGTTTTTT.

V gene TRBV5-6 combines with J gene TRBJ1-2; D is uncertain. Germline-derived CDR1 and CDR2 are SGHDT and YYEEEE. With 0 bases removed from V and 1 base from J, the gap between germline ends came to 7 bases. The CDR3 has 14 amino acids. The CDR3 nucleotides read TGTGCCAGCAGCTTGGCCATGAATAACTATGGCTACACCTTC. It encodes CASSLAMNNYGYTF.

This chain uses TRBV29-1 with TRBJ2-1, with D uncertain. This CDR3 is built from 13 residues. Germline CDR1 is SQVTM and CDR2 is ANQGSEA. Trimming pared 3 bases from V and 2 bases from J, leaving 8 bases between. The CDR3 loop reads CSVEMVTYNEQFF. The CDR3 bases are TGCAGCGTTGAGATGGTAACCTACAATGAGCAGTTCTTC.